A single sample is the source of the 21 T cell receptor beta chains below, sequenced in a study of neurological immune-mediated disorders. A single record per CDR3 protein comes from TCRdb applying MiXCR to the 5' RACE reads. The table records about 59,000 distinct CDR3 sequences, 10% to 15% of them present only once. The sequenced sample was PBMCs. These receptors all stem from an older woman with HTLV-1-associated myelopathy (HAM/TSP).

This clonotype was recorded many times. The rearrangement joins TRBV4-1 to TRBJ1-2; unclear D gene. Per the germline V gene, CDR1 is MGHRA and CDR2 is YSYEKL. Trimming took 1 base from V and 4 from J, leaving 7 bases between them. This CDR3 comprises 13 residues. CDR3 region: CASSQVFAYGYTF. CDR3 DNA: TGCGCCAGCAGCCAAGTTTTTGCCTATGGCTACACCTTC.

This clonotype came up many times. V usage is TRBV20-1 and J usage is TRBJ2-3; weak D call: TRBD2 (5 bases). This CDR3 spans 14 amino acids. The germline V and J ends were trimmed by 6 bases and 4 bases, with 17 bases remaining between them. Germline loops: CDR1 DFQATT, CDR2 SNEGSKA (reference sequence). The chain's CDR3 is CSATAAEGADTQYF. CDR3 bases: TGCAGTGCCACTGCCGCCGAGGGAGCAGATACGCAGTATTTT.

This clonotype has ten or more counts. CDR3 bases: TGCAGTGCTACCAAGACTAGCGCGACCTACAATGAGCAGTTCTTC. It encodes CSATKTSATYNEQFF. The V gene is TRBV20-1, the J gene TRBJ2-1, with 8 bases that match TRBD2. Germline CDR1 DFQATT, CDR2 SNEGSKA (reference sequence). Trimming cost V 4 bases and J 2 bases; bases outside gene matches: 7. This CDR3 spans 15 amino acids.

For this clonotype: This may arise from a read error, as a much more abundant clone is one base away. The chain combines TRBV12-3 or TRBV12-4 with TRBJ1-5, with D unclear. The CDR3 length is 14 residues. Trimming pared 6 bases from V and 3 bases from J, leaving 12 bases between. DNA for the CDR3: TGTGCCAGCAGCCAAGACGTAGACAATCAGCCCCAGCATTTT. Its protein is CASSQDVDNQPQHF.

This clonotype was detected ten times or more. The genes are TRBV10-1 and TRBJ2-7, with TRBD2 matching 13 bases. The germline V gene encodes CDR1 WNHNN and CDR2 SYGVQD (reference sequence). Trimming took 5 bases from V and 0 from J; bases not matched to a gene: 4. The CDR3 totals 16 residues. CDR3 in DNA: TGCGCCAGCAGTCCGGGACTAGCGGGAAGCTCCTACGAGCAGTACTTC. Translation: CASSPGLAGSSYEQYF.

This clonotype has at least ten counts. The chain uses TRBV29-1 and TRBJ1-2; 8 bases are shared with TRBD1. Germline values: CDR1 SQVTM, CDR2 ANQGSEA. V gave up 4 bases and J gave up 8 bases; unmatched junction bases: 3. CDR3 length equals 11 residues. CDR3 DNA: TGCAGCGTTGGGACAGGGCTCGGCTACACCTTC. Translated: CSVGTGLGYTF.

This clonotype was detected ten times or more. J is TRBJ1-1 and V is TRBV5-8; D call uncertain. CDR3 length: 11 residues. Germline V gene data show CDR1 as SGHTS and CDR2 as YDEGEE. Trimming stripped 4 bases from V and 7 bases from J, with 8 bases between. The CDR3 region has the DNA TGTGCCAGCAGCCGCCGAGGTGAAGCTTTCTTT. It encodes CASSRRGEAFF.

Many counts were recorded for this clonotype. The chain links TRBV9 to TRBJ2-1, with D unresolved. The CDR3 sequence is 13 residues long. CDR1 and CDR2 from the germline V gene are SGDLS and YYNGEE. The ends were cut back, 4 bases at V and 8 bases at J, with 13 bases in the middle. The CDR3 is CASSTDPSHEQFF. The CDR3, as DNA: TGTGCCAGCAGCACTGACCCCTCCCATGAGCAGTTCTTC.

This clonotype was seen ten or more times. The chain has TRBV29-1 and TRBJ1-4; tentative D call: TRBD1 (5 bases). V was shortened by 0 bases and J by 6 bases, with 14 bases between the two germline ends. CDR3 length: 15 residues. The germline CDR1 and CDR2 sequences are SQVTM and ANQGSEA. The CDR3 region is CSVEDPQGFDEKLFF. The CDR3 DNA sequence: TGCAGCGTTGAAGATCCCCAGGGCTTTGATGAAAAACTGTTTTTT.

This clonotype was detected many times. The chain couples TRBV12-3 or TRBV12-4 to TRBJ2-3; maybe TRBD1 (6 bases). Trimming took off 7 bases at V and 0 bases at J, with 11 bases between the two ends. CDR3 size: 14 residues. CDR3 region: CASKGTLSTDTQYF. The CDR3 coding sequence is TGTGCCAGCAAGGGGACATTGAGCACAGATACGCAGTATTTT.

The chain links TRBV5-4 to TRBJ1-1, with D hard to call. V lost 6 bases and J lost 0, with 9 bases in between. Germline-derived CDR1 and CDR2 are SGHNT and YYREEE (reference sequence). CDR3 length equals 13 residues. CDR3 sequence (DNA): TGTGCCAGCACCTTTCCAATGAACACTGAAGCTTTCTTT. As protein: CASTFPMNTEAFF.

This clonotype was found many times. The CDR3 spells CASSFPSSGRNNEQFF. The DNA for the CDR3 is TGTGCCAGCAGTTTTCCGTCCAGCGGGAGAAATAATGAGCAGTTCTTC. The V call is TRBV28, the J call TRBJ2-1; 8 nucleotides agree with TRBD2. The CDR3 extends over 16 amino acids. Germline CDR1 and CDR2: MDHEN and SYDVKM. With 3 bases clipped from V and 7 bases from J, the junction kept 11 bases outside the gene matches.

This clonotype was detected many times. CDR3 in amino acids: CASGERGTHEQFF. The DNA for the CDR3 is TGTGCCAGCGGTGAGAGGGGAACCCATGAGCAGTTCTTC. This chain links TRBV7-3 with TRBJ2-1, with D possibly being TRBD1 or TRBD2 (5 bases each). Germline V gives CDR1 SGHTA, CDR2 FQGTGA. Trimming took 8 bases from V and 8 from J, leaving 16 bases between them. CDR3 length: 13 residues.

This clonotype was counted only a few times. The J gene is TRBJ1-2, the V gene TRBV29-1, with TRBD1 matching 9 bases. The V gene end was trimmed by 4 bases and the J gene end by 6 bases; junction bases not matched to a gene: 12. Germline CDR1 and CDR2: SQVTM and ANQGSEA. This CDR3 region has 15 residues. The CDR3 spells CSVVGLTGDRDGYTF. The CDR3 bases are TGCAGCGTTGTTGGGTTGACGGGGGACAGGGATGGCTACACCTTC.

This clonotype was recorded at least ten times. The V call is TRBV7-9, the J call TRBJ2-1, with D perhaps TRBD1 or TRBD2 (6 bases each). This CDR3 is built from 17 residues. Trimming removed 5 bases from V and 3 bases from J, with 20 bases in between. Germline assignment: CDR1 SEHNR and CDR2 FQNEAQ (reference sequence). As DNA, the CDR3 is TGTGCCAGCAGCCCCCGGGGGCCAGGACTGAACTACAATGAGCAGTTCTTC. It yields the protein CASSPRGPGLNYNEQFF. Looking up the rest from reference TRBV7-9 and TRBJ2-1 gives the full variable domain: DTGVSQNPRHKITKRGQNVTFRCDPISEHNRLYWYRQTLGQGPEFLTYFQNEAQLEKSRLLSDRFSAERPKGSFSTLEIQRTEQGDSAMYLCASSPRGPGLNYNEQFFGPGTRLTVL.

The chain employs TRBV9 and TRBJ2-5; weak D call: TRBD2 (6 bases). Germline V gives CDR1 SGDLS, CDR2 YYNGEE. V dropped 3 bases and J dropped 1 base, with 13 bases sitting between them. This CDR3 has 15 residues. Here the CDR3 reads CASSATRRTQETQYF. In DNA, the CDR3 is TGTGCCAGCAGCGCGACTAGGAGGACCCAAGAGACCCAGTACTTC.

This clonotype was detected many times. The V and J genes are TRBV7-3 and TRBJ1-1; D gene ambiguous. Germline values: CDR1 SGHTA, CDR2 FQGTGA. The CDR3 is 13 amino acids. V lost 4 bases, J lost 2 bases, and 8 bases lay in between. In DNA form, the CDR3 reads TGTGCCAGCAGCTCCCGCACTAACACTGAAGCTTTCTTT. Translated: CASSSRTNTEAFF. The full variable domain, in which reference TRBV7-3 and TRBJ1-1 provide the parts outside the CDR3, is GAGVSQTPSNKVTEKGKYVELRCDPISGHTALYWYRQSLGQGPEFLIYFQGTGAADDSGLPNDRFFAVRPEGSVSTLKIQRTERGDSAVYLCASSSRTNTEAFFGQGTRLTVV.

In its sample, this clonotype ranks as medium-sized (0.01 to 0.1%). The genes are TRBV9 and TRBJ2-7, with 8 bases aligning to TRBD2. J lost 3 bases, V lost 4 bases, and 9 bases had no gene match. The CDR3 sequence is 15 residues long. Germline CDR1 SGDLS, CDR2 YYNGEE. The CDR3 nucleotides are TGTGCCAGCAGCTCAACCGGGAGGGGGTACTACGAGCAGTACTTC. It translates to CASSSTGRGYYEQYF.

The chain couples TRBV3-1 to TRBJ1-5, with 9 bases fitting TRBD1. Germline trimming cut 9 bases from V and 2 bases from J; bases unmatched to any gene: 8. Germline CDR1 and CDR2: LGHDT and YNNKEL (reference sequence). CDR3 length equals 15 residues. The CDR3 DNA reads TGTGCCAGAAGACGGGGACAGGGAGGCAATCAGCCCCAGCATTTT. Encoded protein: CARRRGQGGNQPQHF.

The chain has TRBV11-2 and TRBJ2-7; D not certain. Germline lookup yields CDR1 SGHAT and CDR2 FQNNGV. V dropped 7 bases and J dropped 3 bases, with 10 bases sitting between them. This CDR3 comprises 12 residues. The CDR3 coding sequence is TGTGCCAGCACCCCCTCGGACTACGAGCAGTACTTC. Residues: CASTPSDYEQYF.

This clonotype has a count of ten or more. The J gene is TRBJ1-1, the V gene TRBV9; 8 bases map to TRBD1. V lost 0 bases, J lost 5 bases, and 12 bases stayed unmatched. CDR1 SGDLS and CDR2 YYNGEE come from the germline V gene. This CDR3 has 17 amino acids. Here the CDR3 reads CASSVANRGARVTEAFF. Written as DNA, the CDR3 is TGTGCCAGCAGCGTAGCTAACAGGGGGGCGCGAGTTACTGAAGCTTTCTTT.